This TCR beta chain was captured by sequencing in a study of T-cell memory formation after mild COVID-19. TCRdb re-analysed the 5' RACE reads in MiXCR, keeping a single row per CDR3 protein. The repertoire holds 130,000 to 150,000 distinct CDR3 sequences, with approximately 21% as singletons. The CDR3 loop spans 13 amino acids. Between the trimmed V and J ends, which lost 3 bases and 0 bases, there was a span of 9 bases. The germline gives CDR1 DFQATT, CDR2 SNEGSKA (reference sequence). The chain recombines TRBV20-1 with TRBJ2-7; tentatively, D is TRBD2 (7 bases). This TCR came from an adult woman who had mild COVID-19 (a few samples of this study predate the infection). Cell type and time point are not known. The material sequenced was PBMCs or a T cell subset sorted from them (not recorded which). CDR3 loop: CSASGGPSYEQYF. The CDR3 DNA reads TGCAGTGCTAGCGGGGGGCCCTCCTACGAGCAGTACTTC.